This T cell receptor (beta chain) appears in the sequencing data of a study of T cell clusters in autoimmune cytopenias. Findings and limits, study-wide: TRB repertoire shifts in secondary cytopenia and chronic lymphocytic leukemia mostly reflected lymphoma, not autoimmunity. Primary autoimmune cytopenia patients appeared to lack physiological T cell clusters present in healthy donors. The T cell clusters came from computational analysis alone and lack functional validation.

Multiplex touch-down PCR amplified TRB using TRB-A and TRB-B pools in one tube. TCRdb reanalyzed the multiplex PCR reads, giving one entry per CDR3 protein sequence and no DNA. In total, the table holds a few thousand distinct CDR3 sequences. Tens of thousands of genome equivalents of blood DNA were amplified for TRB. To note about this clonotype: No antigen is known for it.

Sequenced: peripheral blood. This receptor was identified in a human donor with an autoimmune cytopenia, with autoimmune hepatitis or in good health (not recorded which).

The CDR3 protein is CASRNGAYRRMRSPLHF. This chain connects TRBV6-1 to TRBJ1-6; the D gene TCRdb calls, TRBD1, cannot be checked with no DNA. CDR3 size: 17 residues. Germline V gene lookup returns CDR1 MNHNS and CDR2 SASEGT.